A single sample is the source of the 4 T cell receptor beta chains below, sequenced in a study of CD8 T cells in ankylosing spondylitis. TCRdb independently ran MiXCR on the 5' RACE reads; one entry per CDR3 protein. The sample consists of about 35,000 distinct CDR3 sequences, approximately 10% of them appearing once. Specimen: blood, either unsorted or a sorted T cell fraction (not recorded which). The receptors were sampled from a male donor with ankylosing spondylitis or in good health (not recorded which).

A few counts support this clonotype. The rearrangement links TRBV4-3 to TRBJ1-1, with D possibly TRBD1 on 6 matching bases. CDR3 size: 15 residues. Trimming removed 4 bases from V and 4 bases from J, with 16 bases in between. Germline CDR1 LGHNA, CDR2 YSLEER. CDR3: CASSPRGQGSTEAFF. The DNA for the CDR3 is TGCGCCAGCAGCCCACGAGGGCAGGGGTCCACTGAAGCTTTCTTT.

This clonotype occurred many times. CDR3 sequence reads: CASSSTGGRTNEKLFF. The DNA of the CDR3 is TGCGCCAGCAGCTCTACAGGGGGAAGAACTAATGAAAAACTGTTTTTT. J is TRBJ1-4 and V is TRBV5-1; 8 bases line up with TRBD1. The germline gives CDR1 SGHRS, CDR2 YFSETQ. The ends lost 3 bases at V and 1 base at J; junction bases unmatched: 5. The CDR3 has 16 amino acids.

This clonotype appeared many times. The V call is TRBV6-2 or TRBV6-3, the J call TRBJ2-3; 8 bases agree with TRBD2. Germline V gene sequence: CDR1 MNHEY, CDR2 SVGEGT. CDR3 length: 14 residues. The junction had 5 bases not matched to a gene; V was cut back by 5 bases and J by 4 bases. As DNA, the CDR3 is TGTGCCAGCAGTAGGACTAGCAAGGCAGATACGCAGTATTTT. Its translation is CASSRTSKADTQYF.

This clonotype showed up many times. The chain uses TRBV7-2 and TRBJ1-5; 8 bases match TRBD1. The J segment lost 2 bases and the V segment lost 5 bases, leaving 2 bases of the junction unmatched. The germline V gene has CDR1 SGHTA and CDR2 FQGNSA. CDR3 size: 14 residues. The CDR3 region is CASSPDRGNQPQHF. In nucleotides, the CDR3 is TGTGCCAGCAGCCCGGACAGGGGCAATCAGCCCCAGCATTTT.